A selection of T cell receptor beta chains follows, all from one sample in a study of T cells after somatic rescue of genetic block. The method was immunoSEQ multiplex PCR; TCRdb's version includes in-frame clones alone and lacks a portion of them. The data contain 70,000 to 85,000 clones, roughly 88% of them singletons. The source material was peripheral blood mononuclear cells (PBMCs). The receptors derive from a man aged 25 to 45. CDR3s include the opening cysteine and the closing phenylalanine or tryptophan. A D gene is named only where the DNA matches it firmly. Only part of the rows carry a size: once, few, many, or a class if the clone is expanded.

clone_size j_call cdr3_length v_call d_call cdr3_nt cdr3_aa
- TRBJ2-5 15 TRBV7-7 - TGTGCCAGCAGCTCCGCCTCTAGCGCCCAAGAGACCCAGTACTTC CASSSASSAQETQYF
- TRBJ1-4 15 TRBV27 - TGTGCCAGCAGACCTGACAGCACAACTAATGAAAAACTGTTTTTT CASRPDSTTNEKLFF
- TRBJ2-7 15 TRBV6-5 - TGTGCCAGCAGTTACGCGATCGGGACTCCCTACGAGCAGTACTTC CASSYAIGTPYEQYF
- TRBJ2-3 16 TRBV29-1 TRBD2 TGCAGCGTTGAAGATCGCAGCGGGACTAGCACAGATACGCAGTATTTT CSVEDRSGTSTDTQYF
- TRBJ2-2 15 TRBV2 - TGTGCCAGCGGGGGGCCGTGGGAGGACACCGGGGAGCTGTTTTTT CASGGPWEDTGELFF
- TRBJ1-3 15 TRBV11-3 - TGTGCCAGCAGCAAGGACAGCGGCTCTGGAAACACCATATATTTT CASSKDSGSGNTIYF
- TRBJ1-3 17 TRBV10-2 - TGCGCCAGCAGTGAGTTCAGTGCGAGAAACTCTGGAAACACCATATATTTT CASSEFSARNSGNTIYF
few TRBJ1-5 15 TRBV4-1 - TGCGCCAGCAGCTCTTGGGCCGAGGGCAATCAGCCCCAGCATTTT CASSSWAEGNQPQHF
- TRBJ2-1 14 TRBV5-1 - TGCGCCAGCAGCTGGGGACTGTTAGCCAATGAGCAGTTCTTC CASSWGLLANEQFF
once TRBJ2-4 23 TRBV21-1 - TGTGCCAGCAGCCCTCTTTCCCCCCGGGGTCATATTAGCGGGAGGCTTGGCAAAAACATTCAGTACTTC CASSPLSPRGHISGRLGKNIQYF
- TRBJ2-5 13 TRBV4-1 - TGCGCCAGCAGCCAAGTTCTGCAGGAGACCCAGTACTTC CASSQVLQETQYF
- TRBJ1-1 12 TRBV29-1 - TGCAGCGTGGGGGGACTTTCCGCTGAAGCTTTCTTT CSVGGLSAEAFF
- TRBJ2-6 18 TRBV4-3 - TGCGCCAGCAGCCTAGTAACGGGAGTGAACTCTGGGGCCAACGTCCTGACTTTC CASSLVTGVNSGANVLTF
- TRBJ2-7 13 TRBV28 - TGTGCCAGCAGTACCCACAGCCCCTACGAGCAGTACTTC CASSTHSPYEQYF
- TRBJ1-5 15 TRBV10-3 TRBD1 TGTGCCATCAGTGAGGGGCGGGACAGAAGACAGCCCCAGCATTTT CAISEGRDRRQPQHF
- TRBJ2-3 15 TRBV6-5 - TGTGCCAGCAGTTACTTTTCAAGGGGCACAGATACGCAGTATTTT CASSYFSRGTDTQYF
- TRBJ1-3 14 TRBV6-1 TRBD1 TGTGCCAGCAGTACAGGGGGCAGTGGAAACACCATATATTTT CASSTGGSGNTIYF
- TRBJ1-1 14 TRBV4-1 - TGCGCCAGCAGCCAAGGGCAGATGAACACTGAAGCTTTCTTT CASSQGQMNTEAFF
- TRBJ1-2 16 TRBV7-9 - TGTGCCAGCAGCGCAGACAGAACTTACTCTAACTATGGCTACACCTTC CASSADRTYSNYGYTF
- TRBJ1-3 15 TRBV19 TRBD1 TGTGCCAGTAGCGTGGACAGGGACTCTGGAAACACCATATATTTT CASSVDRDSGNTIYF
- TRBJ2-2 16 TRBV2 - TGTGCCAGCAGGCCTAAGGGGGGACCGAACACCGGGGAGCTGTTTTTT CASRPKGGPNTGELFF
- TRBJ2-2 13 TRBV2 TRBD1 TGTGCCAGCCAGGGGGCCTTAACCGGGGAGCTGTTTTTT CASQGALTGELFF
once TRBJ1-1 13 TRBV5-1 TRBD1 TGCGCCAGCAGCAGGGGGCGAAGGACTGAAGCTTTCTTT CASSRGRRTEAFF
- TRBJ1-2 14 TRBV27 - TGTGCCAGCGCTGGAGGCAGGGCGAACTATGGCTACACCTTC CASAGGRANYGYTF
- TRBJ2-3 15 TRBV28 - TGTGCCAGCAGTTTCTGGGGGGCCAACACAGATACGCAGTATTTT CASSFWGANTDTQYF
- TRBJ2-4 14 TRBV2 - TGTGCCAGCAGTGAGGGTGGGTCGATCTATATTCAGTACTTC CASSEGGSIYIQYF
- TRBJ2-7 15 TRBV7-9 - TGTGCCAGCAGCTTAGCTTCCGGGAGAACCTACGAGCAGTACTTC CASSLASGRTYEQYF
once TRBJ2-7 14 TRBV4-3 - TGCGCCAGCAGCCAAGATATCAGGGGGGACGAGCAGTACTTC CASSQDIRGDEQYF
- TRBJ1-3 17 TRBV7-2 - TGTGCCAGCAGCTCTAATTCTAGGACAGCTTCTGGAAACACCATATATTTT CASSSNSRTASGNTIYF
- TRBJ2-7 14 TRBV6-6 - TGTGCCAGCAGTTACTCTGCCGGCTCCTACGAGCAGTACTTC CASSYSAGSYEQYF